This T cell receptor beta chain stems from a study of shared clonotypes between healthy human individuals. General observations from the study: The small donor group covered limited genetic and exposure diversity.

The germline V and J ends were trimmed by 2 bases and 4 bases, with 8 bases remaining between them. Per germline, CDR1 MNHEY and CDR2 SVGAGI. This CDR3 has 13 residues. Turning to this clone: Its antigen is currently unknown. In the same sample, other DNA sequences code for this CDR3.

TCRdb's table, derived via immunoSEQ multiplex PCR, lists solely in-frame clones and lacks some. The sample lists over 2 million clones, approximately 95% occurring once. The naive CD8 subset, CD45RO-negative cells positively selected for CCR7, excluded terminally differentiated effector memory CD45RA+ cells. This sequence originates from a man between 18 and 29 years old in good health. V and J are TRBV6-5 and TRBJ1-1; the D is unclear. Sequenced material: naive CD8+ T cells sorted from blood. This CDR3 reads CASSYPEGTEAFF. The CDR3 DNA sequence: TGTGCCAGCAGTTACCCGGAAGGCACTGAAGCTTTCTTT.